This T cell receptor (beta chain) was sequenced in a study of cytomegalovirus exposure and HLA in healthy donors. On this clone: Antigen unknown.

The V end lost 4 bases, the J end lost 6 bases, and 12 bases lay between the germline ends. The CDR3 consists of 13 residues. Germline V gives CDR1 MNHNS, CDR2 SASEGT. Overall study findings and caveats: An ancestry cluster, one associated with Asian ancestry, reportedly showed fewer N-insertions than the 666-donor mean in a later analysis. Roughly even sequencing depth across donors was the assumption behind the presence/absence analyses. Reported performance of the classifier showed diagnosis of cytomegalovirus status with high specificity and sensitivity.

PCR primers comprised 60 Vbeta and 13 Jbeta primers. The repertoire was sequenced with immunoSEQ multiplex PCR; TCRdb's copy has only in-frame clones and lacks some. Here the sample spans 90,000 to 120,000 clones, 77% being singletons. Sequenced sample: PBMCs. The clonotype comes from a male donor in good health and CMV-seronegative. The rearrangement links TRBV6-1 to TRBJ1-2, with D possibly matching TRBD1 (6 bases). The CDR3 region has the DNA TGTGCCAGCAGTGGAACAGGGCTGAATGGCTACACCTTC. It specifies CASSGTGLNGYTF.